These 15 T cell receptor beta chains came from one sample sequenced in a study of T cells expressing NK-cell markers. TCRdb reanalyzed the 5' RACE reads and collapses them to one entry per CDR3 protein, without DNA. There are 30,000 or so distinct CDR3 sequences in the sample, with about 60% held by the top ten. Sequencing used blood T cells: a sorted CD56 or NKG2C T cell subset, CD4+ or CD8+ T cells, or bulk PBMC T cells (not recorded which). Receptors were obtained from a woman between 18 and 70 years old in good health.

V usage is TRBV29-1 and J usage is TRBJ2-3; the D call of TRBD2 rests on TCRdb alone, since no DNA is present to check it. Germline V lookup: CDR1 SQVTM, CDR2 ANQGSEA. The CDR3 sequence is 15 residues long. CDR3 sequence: CSVEPKAGITDTQYF.

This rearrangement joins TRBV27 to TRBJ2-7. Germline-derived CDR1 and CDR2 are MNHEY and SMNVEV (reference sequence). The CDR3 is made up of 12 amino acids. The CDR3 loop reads CASSFRSYEQYF.

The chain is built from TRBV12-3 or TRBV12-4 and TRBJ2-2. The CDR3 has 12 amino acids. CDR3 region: CASSPDTGELFF.

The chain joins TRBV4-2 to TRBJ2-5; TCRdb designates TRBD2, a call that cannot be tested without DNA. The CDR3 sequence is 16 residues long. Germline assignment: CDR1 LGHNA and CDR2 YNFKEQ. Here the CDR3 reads CASSQESPSGVETQYF.

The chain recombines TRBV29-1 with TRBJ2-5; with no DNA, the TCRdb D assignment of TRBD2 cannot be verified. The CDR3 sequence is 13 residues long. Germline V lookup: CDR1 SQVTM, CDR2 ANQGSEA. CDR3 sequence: CSVQQPGRETQYF.

CDR3 residues: CASSELGGTGANVLTF. The chain is built from TRBV6-1 and TRBJ2-6; TCRdb indicates TRBD1, and absent DNA this call remains unverified. Germline CDR1 is MNHNS and CDR2 is SASEGT. The CDR3 totals 16 residues.

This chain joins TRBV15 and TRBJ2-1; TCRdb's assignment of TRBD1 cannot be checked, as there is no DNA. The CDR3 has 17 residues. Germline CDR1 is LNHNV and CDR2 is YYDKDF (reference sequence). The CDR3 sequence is CATSKETGDRVYNEQFF.

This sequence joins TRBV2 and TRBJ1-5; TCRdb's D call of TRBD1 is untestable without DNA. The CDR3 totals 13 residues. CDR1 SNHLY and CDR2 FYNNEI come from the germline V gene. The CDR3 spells CASVATVNQPQHF.

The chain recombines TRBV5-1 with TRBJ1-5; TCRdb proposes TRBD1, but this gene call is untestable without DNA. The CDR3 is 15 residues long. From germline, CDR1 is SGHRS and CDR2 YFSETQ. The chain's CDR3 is CASSAGDSSNQPQHF.

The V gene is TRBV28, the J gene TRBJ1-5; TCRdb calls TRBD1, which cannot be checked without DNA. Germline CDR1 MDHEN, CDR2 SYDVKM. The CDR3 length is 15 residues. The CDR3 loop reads CASRVLGDNNQPQHF.

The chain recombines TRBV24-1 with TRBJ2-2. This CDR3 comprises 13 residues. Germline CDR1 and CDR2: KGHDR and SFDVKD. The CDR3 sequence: CATSSTDTGELFF.

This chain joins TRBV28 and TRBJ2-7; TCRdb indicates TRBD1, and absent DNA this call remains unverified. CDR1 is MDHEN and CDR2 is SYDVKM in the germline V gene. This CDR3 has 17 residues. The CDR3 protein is CASSLPTTGDGDYEQYF.

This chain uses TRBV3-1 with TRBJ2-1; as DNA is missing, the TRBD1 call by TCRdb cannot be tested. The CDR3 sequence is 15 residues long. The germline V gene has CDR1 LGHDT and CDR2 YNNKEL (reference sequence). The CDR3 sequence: CASSLGPEMGNEQFF.

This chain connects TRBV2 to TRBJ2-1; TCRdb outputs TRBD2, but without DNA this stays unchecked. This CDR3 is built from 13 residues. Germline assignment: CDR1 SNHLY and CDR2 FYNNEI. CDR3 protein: CASSSILRNEQFF.

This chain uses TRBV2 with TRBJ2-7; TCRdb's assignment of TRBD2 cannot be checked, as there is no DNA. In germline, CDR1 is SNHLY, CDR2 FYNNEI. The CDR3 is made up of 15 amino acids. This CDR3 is CASSEAGLAGNEQYF.